This T cell receptor (beta chain) was observed in a study of metastatic and nonmetastatic thyroid tumors. As for the study in general: Across blood and tumor or nodule tissue, repertoires from malignant and benign thyroid patients were compared with one another.

The CDR3 extends over 17 amino acids. V shed 0 bases and J 2 bases; nucleotides not matched to a gene: 7. Germline-derived CDR1 and CDR2 are GTSNPN and SVGIG (reference sequence). Ahead of thyroid surgery, no patient had received treatment of any kind. This clone was found many times. The antigen remains undetermined. As processed by the authors: In papillary thyroid cancer, a distant-metastasis classifier was built using CDR3 differences across clinicopathological groups. MiXCR was used by TCRdb to re-call the PCR reads. What appears here as the V and J calls and clone size reflects TCRdb's work, not the paper's. This repertoire shows over 13,000 clones, about a quarter found once; its top ten account for around 8.1%. Findings and caveats of the study: TCR beta diversity was reportedly significantly higher in malignant thyroid tumors than benign nodules, in blood and tumor.

The sequencing input was tumor tissue. The chain links TRBV30 to TRBJ1-6; 7 positions agree with TRBD1. This TCR came from a female donor with papillary thyroid cancer or a benign thyroid nodule (not recorded which). Some clones in this sample may be carry-over from other donors' samples. CDR3 amino acids: CAWSVSRGGPYNSPLHF. The CDR3 DNA follows: TGTGCCTGGAGTGTCTCCAGGGGGGGACCCTATAATTCACCCCTCCACTTT.